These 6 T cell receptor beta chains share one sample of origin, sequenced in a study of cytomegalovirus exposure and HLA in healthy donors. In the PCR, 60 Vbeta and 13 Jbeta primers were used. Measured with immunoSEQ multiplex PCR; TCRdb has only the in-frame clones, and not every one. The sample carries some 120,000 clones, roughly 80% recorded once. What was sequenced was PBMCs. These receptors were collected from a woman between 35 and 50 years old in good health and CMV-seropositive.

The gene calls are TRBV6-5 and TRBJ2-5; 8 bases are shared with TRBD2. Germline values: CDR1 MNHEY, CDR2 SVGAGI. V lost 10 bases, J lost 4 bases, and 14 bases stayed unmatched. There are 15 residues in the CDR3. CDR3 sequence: CATRISGGAGETQYF. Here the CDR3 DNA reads TGTGCCACGAGAATCTCGGGGGGGGCGGGAGAGACCCAGTACTTC.

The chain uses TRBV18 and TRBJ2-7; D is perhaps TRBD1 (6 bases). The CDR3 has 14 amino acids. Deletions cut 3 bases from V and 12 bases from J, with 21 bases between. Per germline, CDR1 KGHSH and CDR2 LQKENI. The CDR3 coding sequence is TGTGCCAGCTCACCGCCCGGACAGTCCCTAGCTCGGTACTTC. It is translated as CASSPPGQSLARYF.

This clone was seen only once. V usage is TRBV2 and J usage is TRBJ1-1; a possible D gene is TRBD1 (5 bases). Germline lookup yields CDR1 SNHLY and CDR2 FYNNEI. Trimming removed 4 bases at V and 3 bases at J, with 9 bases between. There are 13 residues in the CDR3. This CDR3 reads CASSVKGDTEAFF. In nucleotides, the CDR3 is TGTGCCAGCAGTGTGAAAGGGGACACTGAAGCTTTCTTT. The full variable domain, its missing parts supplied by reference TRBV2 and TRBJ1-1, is EPEVTQTPSHQVTQMGQEVILRCVPISNHLYFYWYRQILGQKVEFLVSFYNNEISEKSEIFDDQFSVERPDGSNFTLKIRSTKLEDSAMYFCASSVKGDTEAFFGQGTRLTVV.

The CDR3 sequence is CASSPPMVASETQYF. CDR3 sequence (DNA): TGTGCCAGCTCACCACCGATGGTAGCATCAGAGACCCAGTACTTC. The chain has TRBV18 and TRBJ2-5; D remains unclear. V lost 0 bases and J 4 bases, leaving 12 bases between the germline ends. The CDR3 covers 15 residues. Germline V gives CDR1 KGHSH, CDR2 LQKENI.

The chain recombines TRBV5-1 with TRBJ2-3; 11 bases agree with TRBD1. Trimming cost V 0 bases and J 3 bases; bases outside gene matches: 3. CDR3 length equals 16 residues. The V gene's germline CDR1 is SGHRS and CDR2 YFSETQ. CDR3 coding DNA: TGCGCCAGCAGCTTGGCCGGGACAGGGGGGACAGATACGCAGTATTTT. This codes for CASSLAGTGGTDTQYF.

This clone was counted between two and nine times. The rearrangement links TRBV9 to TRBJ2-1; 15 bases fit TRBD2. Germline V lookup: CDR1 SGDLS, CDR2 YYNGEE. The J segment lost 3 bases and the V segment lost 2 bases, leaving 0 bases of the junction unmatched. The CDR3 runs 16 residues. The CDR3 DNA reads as TGTGCCAGCAGCGTGGGACTAGCGGGGGGCTACAATGAGCAGTTCTTC. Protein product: CASSVGLAGGYNEQFF.